This is a list of T cell receptor beta chains from one sample in a study of blood T cell repertoires in COVID-19. Repertoires were generated with immunoSEQ multiplex PCR, while TCRdb's copy carries only in-frame clones and drops some. The top ten hold more than 2% of the sample, which has about 220,000 clones, around 85% seen once. The material sequenced was peripheral blood. The receptors originated from a woman aged 65 to 85 with COVID-19, enrolled during active disease. Both conserved end residues are part of each CDR3. The order of the fields is V gene, D gene, CDR3 protein. The D gene is left open where the match is weak.

TRBV19	TRBD1	CAIPTGLGGNQPQHF
TRBV30	.	CAWSATEEQFF
TRBV24-1	.	CATSDPGLNTQYF
TRBV7-9	TRBD1	CASSLPGQGTEAFF
TRBV2	TRBD1	CASRTGASEKLFF
TRBV7-2	TRBD2	CASSLEIAGGYNEQFF
TRBV7-9	TRBD1	CASSPTGDEQFF
TRBV5-1	TRBD1	CASSLVTRDRGNYGYTF
TRBV19	TRBD1	CASSIGVGQGYTGELFF
TRBV11-3	.	CASSFRDTQYF
TRBV4-3	.	CASSQEGGDSLLRVSNIQYF
TRBV12-3/TRBV12-4	.	CASKAKAYNEQFF
TRBV25-1	.	CASSDSHVYGYTF
TRBV19	TRBD1	CASSPSGQGNSPLHF
TRBV18	.	CASSPQEASYNEQFF
TRBV20-1	TRBD2	CSASTQAGGATDTQYF
TRBV18	TRBD1	CASSPVAGGRGEQFF
TRBV4-2	TRBD2	CASSPGLAYANEQFF
TRBV7-2	TRBD1	CASSLGAGGTEAFF
TRBV3-1/TRBV3-2	TRBD1	CASSFWTGTDFYGYTF
TRBV29-1	.	CSVETGRITEAFF
TRBV5-6	.	CASSLAQGRGEKLFF
TRBV2	TRBD1	CASTPGGTNEKLFF
TRBV11-3	.	CASSFQANTEAFF
TRBV5-6	TRBD1	CASSLRTGSSNQPQHF
TRBV18	.	CASSPLPGSGYTF
TRBV7-3	TRBD2	CASSSRSGGATGELFF
TRBV6-5	.	CASSRGSYEQYF
TRBV5-1	TRBD1	CASSLAGPGGTGELFF
TRBV5-6	TRBD2	CASSLGTTGGPGYEQYF
TRBV7-8	TRBD2	CASSLVAGGSTDTQYF
TRBV7-2	TRBD1	CASSRFSGTDSETQYF
TRBV11-3	TRBD2	CASSLEQGLSYTDTQYF
TRBV24-1	.	CATTEDRPFF
TRBV10-3	.	CAISESGATYEQYF
TRBV6-5	.	CASSSSWGAGANVLTF
TRBV4-1	TRBD1	CASSQNLLQGRTNEKLFF
TRBV5-1	TRBD2	CASSSRLAGATDTQYF
TRBV12-3/TRBV12-4	TRBD1	CASSVGTGFGYTF
TRBV4-3	.	CASSHTGTFPADTQYF
TRBV27	.	CASSLRASSGEAFF
TRBV4-3	.	CASSQDDSSYGYTF